What follows describes a single T cell receptor beta chain. The sample is drawn from a study of blood T cell repertoires in COVID-19. Study background: PBMCs, B-cell-depleted T cells, or T cells provided the cDNA or gDNA that made up the material.

Per germline, CDR1 KGHSH and CDR2 LQKENI. The CDR3 is made up of 14 amino acids. Trimming removed 3 bases from V and 4 bases from J; junction bases left unmatched: 2. The authors' processing: Quantification of nucleated cells was approximated via reference gene primer amplification. This table comes from immunoSEQ multiplex PCR, and its TCRdb copy is limited to in-frame clones, with some not included. V, J and clone size are taken as reported in that table, and D and trimming were inferred from the DNA itself. The sample carries 50,000 to 60,000 clones, roughly 90% recorded once. Followed longitudinally, the Seattle patients had been enrolled during active infection.

The rearrangement uses TRBV18 and TRBJ1-3; 8 positions agree with TRBD1. The receptor's source is a man aged 40-50 years with COVID-19, enrolled during active disease. Source material: peripheral blood. CDR3 in DNA: TGTGCCAGCTCACCTGGACAGGGAGGAAACACCATATATTTT. Protein product: CASSPGQGGNTIYF. Full variable domain (rest looked up from reference TRBV18 and TRBJ1-3): NAGVMQNPRHLVRRRGQEARLRCSPMKGHSHVYWYRQLPEEGLKFMVYLQKENIIDESGMPKERFSAEFPKEGPSILRIQQVVRGDSAAYFCASSPGQGGNTIYFGEGSWLTVV.